The 15 T cell receptor beta chains below come from one sample, sequenced in a study of shared clonotypes between healthy human individuals. TCRdb's copy holds only in-frame clones and misses some; the assay was immunoSEQ multiplex PCR. The data hold some 2,100,000 clones, with about 94% observed a single time. Sequenced sample: naive CD4+ T cells sorted from blood. The subset was: CD45RA+ positively selected. The source is a man aged 18 to 30 in good health.

The rearrangement uses TRBV28 and TRBJ1-2, with 9 bases lining up with TRBD1. This CDR3 contains 14 residues. V lost 5 bases, J lost 5 bases, and 6 bases stayed unmatched. Germline-derived CDR1 and CDR2 are MDHEN and SYDVKM. The CDR3 bases are TGTGCCAGCAGTACCCCGGGGACAGGGTATGGCTACACCTTC. Its protein is CASSTPGTGYGYTF.

The chain carries TRBV6-6 and TRBJ2-1; D possibly matches TRBD1 or TRBD2 (5 bases each). Trimming removed 5 bases at V and 3 bases at J, with 17 bases between. CDR3 length: 16 residues. Germline V CDR1 and CDR2: MNHNY, SVGAGI (reference sequence). CDR3 loop: CASSARGGIVYNEQFF. The CDR3 coding sequence is TGTGCCAGCAGTGCTCGTGGGGGTATTGTCTACAATGAGCAGTTCTTC.

The chain couples TRBV28 to TRBJ2-7; D may be TRBD1 or TRBD2 (5 bases each). Trimming left V 5 bases short and J 2 bases short, with 16 bases between. Germline CDR1 reads MDHEN; CDR2 reads SYDVKM. This CDR3 has 15 residues. The CDR3 spells CASSPGDGRPYEQYF. In nucleotides, the CDR3 is TGTGCCAGCAGTCCTGGGGACGGGCGACCCTACGAGCAGTACTTC.

This CDR3 reads CASSSGGGSSYEQYF. The CDR3 region has the DNA TGCGCCAGCAGCTCCGGTGGGGGCAGCTCCTACGAGCAGTACTTC. J is TRBJ2-7 and V is TRBV5-1, with D possibly matching TRBD1 (6 bases). Germline V gene lookup returns CDR1 SGHRS and CDR2 YFSETQ. V dropped 3 bases and J dropped 0 bases, with 13 bases sitting between them. The CDR3 runs to 15 residues.

The genes are TRBV2 and TRBJ1-5; no definite D call. V lost 5 bases to trimming and J lost 1 base, with 9 bases between them. CDR1 SNHLY and CDR2 FYNNEI come from the germline V gene. This CDR3 comprises 14 residues. The CDR3 here is CASSPYGSNQPQHF. CDR3 in DNA: TGTGCCAGCAGTCCTTACGGAAGCAATCAGCCCCAGCATTTT.

The V call is TRBV6-6, the J call TRBJ1-1, with D possibly being TRBD1 (6 bases). Trimming took off 8 bases at V and 4 bases at J, with 14 bases between the two ends. The germline gives CDR1 MNHNY, CDR2 SVGAGI (reference sequence). The CDR3 covers 13 residues. CDR3 nucleotides: TGTGCCAGCGGCGCACAGGGCATCACTGAAGCTTTCTTT. This sequence encodes CASGAQGITEAFF.

This rearrangement joins TRBV9 to TRBJ2-4, with D tentatively TRBD1 (6 bases). This CDR3 spans 13 amino acids. Germline V gene lookup returns CDR1 SGDLS and CDR2 YYNGEE. V was clipped by 0 bases and J by 6 bases, with 7 bases between them. CDR3 residues: CASSVGTVNIQYF. The CDR3 DNA is TGTGCCAGCAGCGTAGGGACAGTAAACATTCAGTACTTC.

The rearrangement uses TRBV25-1 and TRBJ2-7; 15 bases agree with TRBD2. Per germline, CDR1 MGHDK and CDR2 SYGVNS. The CDR3 has 16 residues. Trimming at V came to 10 bases and at J to 4 bases, leaving 11 bases not matched to a gene. The CDR3 bases are TGTGCCACCACCCCTCCCGGGACTAGCGGGAGGTACGAGCAGTACTTC. Translation: CATTPPGTSGRYEQYF.

The CDR3 region has the DNA TGTGCTAGTGGTTTGTACCAGCGGACCACAGAAGATACGCAGTATTTT. Residues: CASGLYQRTTEDTQYF. The V call is TRBV12-5, the J call TRBJ2-3, with a tentative D call TRBD2 (5 bases). CDR3 length: 16 amino acids. CDR1 and CDR2 from the germline V gene are LGHNT and FRNRAP. V was shortened by 2 bases and J by 5 bases, with 17 bases between the two germline ends.

The chain uses TRBV5-1 and TRBJ2-3; D is possibly TRBD2 (5 bases). The V and J ends lost 4 bases and 2 bases respectively, with 14 bases between them. Germline lookup yields CDR1 SGHRS and CDR2 YFSETQ. The CDR3 is made up of 15 amino acids. CDR3 bases: TGCGCCAGCAGCCCCGTACGAGACTACACAGATACGCAGTATTTT. Protein: CASSPVRDYTDTQYF.

V gene TRBV4-1 combines with J gene TRBJ2-7; a weak D match, TRBD2 (6 bases). Trimming cost V 0 bases and J 12 bases, with 12 bases left between them. The CDR3 loop spans 12 amino acids. Germline V lookup: CDR1 MGHRA, CDR2 YSYEKL. The chain's CDR3 is CASSQDERRVYF. CDR3 in DNA: TGCGCCAGCAGCCAAGACGAGCGGAGGGTGTACTTC.

The DNA of the CDR3 is TGTGCCAGCAGTGCCGACAGAGAGGGCGGGGAGCTGTTTTTT. This translates into CASSADREGGELFF. The V gene is TRBV2, the J gene TRBJ2-2; possibly TRBD1 or TRBD2 for D (5 bases each). Germline values: CDR1 SNHLY, CDR2 FYNNEI. This CDR3 spans 14 amino acids. V lost 4 bases to trimming and J lost 7 bases, with 13 bases between them.

This chain links TRBV7-2 with TRBJ2-1, with 7 nucleotides matching TRBD2. With 0 bases clipped from V and 4 bases from J, the junction kept 6 bases outside the gene matches. Germline CDR1 is SGHTA and CDR2 is FQGNSA. CDR3 size: 16 residues. CDR3 bases: TGTGCCAGCAGCTTAGCGGTGGCGGGAGCTTACAATGAGCAGTTCTTC. This sequence encodes CASSLAVAGAYNEQFF.

As for this clone: Other DNA sequences from this sample encode an identical CDR3 as well. This chain connects TRBV30 to TRBJ1-1; D call uncertain. The CDR3 covers 12 residues. Germline assignment: CDR1 GTSNPN and CDR2 SVGIG (reference sequence). V dropped 1 base and J dropped 4 bases, with 7 bases sitting between them. CDR3 DNA sequence: TGTGCCTGGAGTGGAGGGAGCACTGAAGCTTTCTTT. Its protein product is CAWSGGSTEAFF.

The chain has TRBV5-5 and TRBJ2-2; TRBD1 or TRBD2 may be the D gene (5 bases each). From germline, CDR1 is SGHKS and CDR2 YYEKEE (reference sequence). There are 16 residues in the CDR3. Deletions cut 3 bases from V and 7 bases from J, with 19 bases between. The CDR3 is CASSWASGRVDGELFF. CDR3 sequence (DNA): TGTGCCAGCAGCTGGGCCTCGGGGCGCGTTGACGGGGAGCTGTTTTTT.